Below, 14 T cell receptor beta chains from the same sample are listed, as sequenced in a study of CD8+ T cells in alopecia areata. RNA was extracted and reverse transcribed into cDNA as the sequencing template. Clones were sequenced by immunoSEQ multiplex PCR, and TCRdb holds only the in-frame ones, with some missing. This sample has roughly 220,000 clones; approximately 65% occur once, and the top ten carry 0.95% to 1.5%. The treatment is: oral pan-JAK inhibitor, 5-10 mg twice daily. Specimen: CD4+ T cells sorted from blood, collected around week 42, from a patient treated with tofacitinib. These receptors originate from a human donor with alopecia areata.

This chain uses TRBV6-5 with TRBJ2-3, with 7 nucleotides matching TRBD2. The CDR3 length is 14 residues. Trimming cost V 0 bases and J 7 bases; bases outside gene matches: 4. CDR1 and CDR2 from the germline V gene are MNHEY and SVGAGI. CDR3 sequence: CASSYSGGSNTQYF. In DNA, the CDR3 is TGTGCCAGCAGTTACTCGGGAGGGTCCAATACGCAGTATTTT.

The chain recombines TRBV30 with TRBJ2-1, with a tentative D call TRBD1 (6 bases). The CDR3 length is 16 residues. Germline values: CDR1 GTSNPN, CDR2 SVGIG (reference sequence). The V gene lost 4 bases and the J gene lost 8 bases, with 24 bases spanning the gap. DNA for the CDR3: TGTGCCTGGATACCCCCCCGCAGGGGCCCCTCGGATGAGCAGTTCTTC. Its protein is CAWIPPRRGPSDEQFF.

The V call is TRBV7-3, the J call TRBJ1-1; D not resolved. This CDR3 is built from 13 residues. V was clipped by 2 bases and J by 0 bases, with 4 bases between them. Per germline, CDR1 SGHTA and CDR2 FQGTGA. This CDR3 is CASSLELNTEAFF. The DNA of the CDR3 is TGTGCCAGCAGCTTAGAATTGAACACTGAAGCTTTCTTT.

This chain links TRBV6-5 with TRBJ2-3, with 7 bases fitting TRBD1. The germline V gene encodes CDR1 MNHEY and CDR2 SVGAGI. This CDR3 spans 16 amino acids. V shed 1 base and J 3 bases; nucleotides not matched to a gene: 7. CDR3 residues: CASSYYLTGATDTQYF. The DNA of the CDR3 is TGTGCCAGCAGTTACTACCTAACAGGGGCTACAGATACGCAGTATTTT.

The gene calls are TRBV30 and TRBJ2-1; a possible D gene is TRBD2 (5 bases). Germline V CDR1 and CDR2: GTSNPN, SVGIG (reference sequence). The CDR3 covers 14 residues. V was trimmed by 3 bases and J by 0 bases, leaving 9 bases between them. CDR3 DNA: TGTGCCTGGAGGAGGGTTGACTCCTACAATGAGCAGTTCTTC. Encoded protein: CAWRRVDSYNEQFF. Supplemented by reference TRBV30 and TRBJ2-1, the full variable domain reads SQTIHQWPATLVQPVGSPLSLECTVEGTSNPNLYWYRQAAGRGLQLLFYSVGIGQISSEVPQNLSASRPQDRQFILSSKKLLLSDSGFYLCAWRRVDSYNEQFFGPGTRLTVL.

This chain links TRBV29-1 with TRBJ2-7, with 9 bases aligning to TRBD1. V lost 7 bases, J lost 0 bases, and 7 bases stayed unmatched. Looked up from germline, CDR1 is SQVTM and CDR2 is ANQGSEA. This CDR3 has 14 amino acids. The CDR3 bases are TGCAGCGGCACCGGGACAGGGAGCTCCTACGAGCAGTACTTC. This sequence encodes CSGTGTGSSYEQYF.

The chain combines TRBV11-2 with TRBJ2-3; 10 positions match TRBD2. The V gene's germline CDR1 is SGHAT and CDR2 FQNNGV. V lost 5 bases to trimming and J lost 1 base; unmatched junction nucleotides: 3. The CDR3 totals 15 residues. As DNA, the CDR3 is TGTGCCAGCAGCCTCACTAGCGGGGGCACAGATACGCAGTATTTT. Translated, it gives CASSLTSGGTDTQYF.

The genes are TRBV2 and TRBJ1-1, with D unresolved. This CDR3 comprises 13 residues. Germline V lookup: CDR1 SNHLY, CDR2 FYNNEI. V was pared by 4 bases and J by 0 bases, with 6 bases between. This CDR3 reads CASSVKMNTEAFF. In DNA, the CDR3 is TGTGCCAGCAGTGTGAAGATGAACACTGAAGCTTTCTTT.

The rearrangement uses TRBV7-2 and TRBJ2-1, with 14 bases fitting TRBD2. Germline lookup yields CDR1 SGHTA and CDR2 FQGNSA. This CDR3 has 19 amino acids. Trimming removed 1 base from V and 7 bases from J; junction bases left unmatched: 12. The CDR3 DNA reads TGTGCCAGCAGCTTAGGGTCCCTGACTAGCGGGGGGGCTGGAAATGAGCAGTTCTTC. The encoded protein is CASSLGSLTSGGAGNEQFF.

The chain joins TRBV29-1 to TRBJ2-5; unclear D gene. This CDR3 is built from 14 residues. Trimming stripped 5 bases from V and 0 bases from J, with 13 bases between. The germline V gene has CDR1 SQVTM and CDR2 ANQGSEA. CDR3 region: CSVSQASYQETQYF. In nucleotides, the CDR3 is TGCAGCGTTTCGCAGGCCTCGTACCAAGAGACCCAGTACTTC.

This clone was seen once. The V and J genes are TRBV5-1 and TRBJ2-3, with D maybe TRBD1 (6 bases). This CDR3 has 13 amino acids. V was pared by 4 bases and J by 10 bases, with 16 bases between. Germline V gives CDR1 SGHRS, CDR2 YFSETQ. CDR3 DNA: TGCGCCAGCAGCCTTGGACAGACCCAGGCGCAGTATTTT. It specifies CASSLGQTQAQYF.

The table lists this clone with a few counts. The chain's CDR3 is CASSTSRLRNSPLHF. In DNA, the CDR3 is TGTGCCAGCAGCACAAGCAGACTAAGGAATTCACCCCTCCACTTT. The chain links TRBV5-6 to TRBJ1-6; D uncertain. This CDR3 region has 15 residues. Trimming stripped 4 bases from V and 7 bases from J, with 15 bases between. The germline gives CDR1 SGHDT, CDR2 YYEEEE.

CDR3 residues: CATRPGDRVHEQFF. The CDR3 nucleotides are TGTGCCACCCGCCCCGGGGACAGGGTTCATGAGCAGTTCTTC. V gene TRBV10-3 combines with J gene TRBJ2-1; 9 bases are a match to TRBD1. Per germline, CDR1 ENHRY and CDR2 SYGVKD. The trim removed 10 bases at V and 8 bases at J, leaving 12 bases unmatched. The CDR3 consists of 14 residues.

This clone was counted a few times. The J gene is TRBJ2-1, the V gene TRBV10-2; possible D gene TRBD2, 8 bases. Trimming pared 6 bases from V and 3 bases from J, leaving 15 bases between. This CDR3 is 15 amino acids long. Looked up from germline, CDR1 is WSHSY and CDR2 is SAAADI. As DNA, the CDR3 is TGCGCCAGCAGGTTAGCGGGACAGTACTACAATGAGCAGTTCTTC. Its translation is CASRLAGQYYNEQFF.